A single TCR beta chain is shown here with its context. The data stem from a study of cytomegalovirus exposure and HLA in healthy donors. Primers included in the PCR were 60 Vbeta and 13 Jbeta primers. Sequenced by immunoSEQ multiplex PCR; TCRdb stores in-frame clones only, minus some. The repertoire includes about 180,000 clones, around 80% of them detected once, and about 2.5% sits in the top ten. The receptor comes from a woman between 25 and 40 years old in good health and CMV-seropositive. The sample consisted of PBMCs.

The CDR3 sequence: CASTPIPGTGELFF. CDR3 DNA: TGTGCCAGCACCCCCATACCGGGCACCGGGGAGCTGTTTTTT. The gene calls are TRBV5-5 and TRBJ2-2, with D unresolved. V shed 6 bases and J shed 4 bases, with 13 bases lying between them. The CDR3 spans 14 residues. In germline, CDR1 is SGHKS, CDR2 YYEKEE (reference sequence).